Listed below are T cell receptor beta chains from one sample, sequenced in a study of blood T cells in healthy people across ages. TCRdb ran MiXCR on the 5' RACE reads and lists one entry per CDR3 protein. There are around 900,000 distinct CDR3 sequences in the sample; just over 50% occur only once, and about 21% lies in the top ten. Sequencing was carried out using blood. These receptors all come from a woman aged 55-69 years in good health. The CDR3 runs from the conserved cysteine through the conserved F or W. A D gene is named only where the DNA matches it firmly. Expanded clones get a size class; other rows say once, few or many, or leave the size out.

abundance	v_gene	j_gene	d_gene	CDR3aa	CDR3nt
once	TRBV20-1	TRBJ1-2	.	CSAREGGHGYTF	TGCAGTGCTAGAGAGGGGGGCCATGGCTACACCTTC
once	TRBV20-1	TRBJ2-4	.	CSAEREEAMAGAFSYNEQYF	TGCAGTGCTGAGCGAGAAGAGGCGATGGCAGGGGCCTTTTCCTACAATGAGCAGTACTTC
.	TRBV20-1	TRBJ1-2	.	CSPTPDNYGYTF	TGCAGCCCCACCCCAGATAACTATGGCTACACCTTC
.	TRBV28	TRBJ2-4	.	CAIQGVGIQYF	TGTGCCATACAGGGAGTCGGCATTCAGTACTTC
.	TRBV9	TRBJ2-3	.	CASSVGGSDFGSTDTQYF	TGTGCCAGCAGCGTAGGAGGGTCGGACTTTGGGTCGACAGATACGCAGTATTTT
.	TRBV27	TRBJ2-3	TRBD2	CASSSMGAGGPDTQYF	TGTGCCAGCAGTTCAATGGGGGCGGGAGGGCCAGATACGCAGTATTTT
.	TRBV27	TRBJ2-1	.	CASSWWTSSYNEQFF	TGTGCCAGCAGTTGGTGGACCAGCTCCTACAATGAGCAGTTCTTC
.	TRBV4-1	TRBJ1-4	TRBD1	CASSQGWTGQEKLFF	TGCGCCAGCAGCCAAGGGTGGACAGGACAGGAAAAACTGTTTTTT
.	TRBV9	TRBJ2-7	.	CASSPHRVGNEQYF	TGTGCCAGCAGCCCACACAGGGTCGGGAACGAGCAGTACTTC
.	TRBV24-1	TRBJ2-7	.	CATSASGASSYEQYF	TGTGCCACCAGTGCATCGGGGGCATCGTCCTACGAGCAGTACTTC
.	TRBV29-1	TRBJ2-1	.	CSVEPSRNEQFF	TGCAGCGTTGAACCCTCTAGGAATGAGCAGTTCTTC
.	TRBV20-1	TRBJ1-2	TRBD1	CSARPRDRDYGYTF	TGCAGTGCTAGACCTCGGGACAGGGATTATGGCTACACCTTC
.	TRBV16	TRBJ1-2	.	CASSPRQAYGYTF	TGTGCCAGCAGCCCACGACAGGCCTATGGCTACACCTTC
few	TRBV28	TRBJ2-7	.	CATYGRYEQYF	TGTGCCACCTATGGGAGGTACGAGCAGTACTTC
.	TRBV5-5	TRBJ1-6	.	CASSLAASGNSPLHF	TGTGCCAGCAGCTTGGCTGCGAGCGGGAATTCACCCCTCCACTTT
.	TRBV27	TRBJ2-1	.	CASRPRDVALNEQFF	TGTGCCAGCAGACCCCGGGACGTAGCGCTCAATGAGCAGTTCTTC
few	TRBV27	TRBJ2-1	.	CASSASRGWYNEQFF	TGTGCCAGCAGTGCATCGCGGGGATGGTACAATGAGCAGTTCTTC
few	TRBV27	TRBJ2-7	.	CASSSGVYYEQYF	TGTGCCAGCAGTTCCGGGGTTTACTACGAGCAGTACTTC
once	TRBV5-6	TRBJ2-5	TRBD2	CASSAVGLAGFAETQYF	TGTGCCAGCAGCGCAGTCGGACTAGCGGGATTTGCAGAGACCCAGTACTTC
.	TRBV20-1	TRBJ2-7	.	CSAASERFSSYEQYF	TGCAGTGCCGCTTCGGAGCGCTTTAGCTCCTACGAGCAGTACTTC
.	TRBV7-2	TRBJ2-7	TRBD2	CASSLTSGSNEQYF	TGTGCCAGCAGCTTGACTAGCGGGAGTAACGAGCAGTACTTC
.	TRBV6-5	TRBJ2-1	TRBD2	CASSYRVGLEAFF	TGTGCCAGCAGTTACCGAGTCGGACTAGAGGCGTTCTTC
.	TRBV7-9	TRBJ1-4	TRBD1	CASSSTRDREIVEKLFF	TGTGCCAGCAGCTCCACCCGTGACAGGGAAATTGTGGAAAAACTGTTTTTT
.	TRBV14	TRBJ2-7	TRBD1	CASSQARDREQYF	TGTGCCAGCAGCCAAGCCCGGGACAGGGAGCAGTACTTC
once	TRBV3-1	TRBJ2-5	TRBD1	CASSLEGGPVAEIQYF	TGTGCCAGCAGCCTTGAAGGGGGCCCGGTGGCAGAGATCCAGTACTTC
.	TRBV27	TRBJ2-1	TRBD2	CASSLRVAGGPTDEQFF	TGTGCCAGCAGTTTAAGAGTAGCGGGAGGGCCTACCGATGAGCAGTTCTTC
.	TRBV20-1	TRBJ2-1	TRBD2	CSADSGSSGYNEQFF	TGCAGTGCGGATAGCGGGAGCAGTGGGTACAATGAGCAGTTCTTC
few	TRBV28	TRBJ2-5	.	CASSRPVTSLETQYF	TGTGCCAGCAGTCGCCCCGTTACTAGCTTGGAGACCCAGTACTTC
.	TRBV4-1	TRBJ2-3	.	CASSDWTGEYF	TGCGCCAGCAGCGATTGGACGGGAGAGTATTTT
.	TRBV27	TRBJ2-1	TRBD1	CASSLRTGGRGGYNEQFF	TGTGCCAGCAGTCTCCGGACAGGGGGGAGAGGAGGGTACAATGAGCAGTTCTTC
.	TRBV3-1	TRBJ2-5	.	CASSQAEETQYF	TGTGCCAGCAGCCAAGCCGAAGAGACCCAGTACTTC
.	TRBV7-2	TRBJ1-2	.	CASSYAGRKGDGYTF	TGTGCCAGCAGCTACGCAGGGCGGAAGGGCGATGGCTACACCTTC
.	TRBV15	TRBJ2-3	TRBD2	CATSRELAGTDTQYF	TGTGCCACCAGCAGGGAACTAGCGGGGACAGATACGCAGTATTTT
.	TRBV4-2	TRBJ2-5	.	CASSPREIIRETQYF	TGTGCCAGCAGCCCCAGGGAAATTATACGTGAGACCCAGTACTTC
.	TRBV7-8	TRBJ2-1	TRBD2	CASRIRLAGMGNEQFF	TGTGCCAGCAGGATTAGGCTAGCGGGTATGGGCAATGAGCAGTTCTTC
few	TRBV12-3/TRBV12-4	TRBJ1-5	.	CASSPTGYSNQPQHF	TGTGCCAGCAGTCCGACAGGTTATAGCAATCAGCCCCAGCATTTT
few	TRBV29-1	TRBJ2-1	.	CSALGGGSANEQFF	TGCAGCGCCCTGGGCGGAGGGTCGGCGAATGAGCAGTTCTTC
.	TRBV5-6	TRBJ2-5	TRBD2	CASSLRGGSFQETQYF	TGTGCCAGCAGCTTGCGCGGGGGGAGTTTCCAAGAGACCCAGTACTTC
once	TRBV27	TRBJ2-1	.	CASSSKGGVWNEQFF	TGTGCCAGCAGTTCGAAAGGAGGGGTATGGAATGAGCAGTTCTTC
.	TRBV7-2	TRBJ2-5	.	CASSRWPGRETQYF	TGTGCCAGCAGCCGTTGGCCAGGGCGAGAGACCCAGTACTTC